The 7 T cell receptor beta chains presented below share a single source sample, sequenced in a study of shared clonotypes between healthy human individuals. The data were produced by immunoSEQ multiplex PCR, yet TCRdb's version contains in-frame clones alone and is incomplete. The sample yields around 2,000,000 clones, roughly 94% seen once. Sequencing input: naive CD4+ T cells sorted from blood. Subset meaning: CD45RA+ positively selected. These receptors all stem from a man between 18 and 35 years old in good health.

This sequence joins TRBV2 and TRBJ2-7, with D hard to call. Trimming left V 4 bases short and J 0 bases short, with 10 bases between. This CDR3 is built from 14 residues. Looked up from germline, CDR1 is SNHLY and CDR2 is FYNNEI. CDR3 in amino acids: CASSGEPGSYEQYF. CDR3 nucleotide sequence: TGTGCCAGCAGTGGTGAGCCCGGCTCCTACGAGCAGTACTTC.

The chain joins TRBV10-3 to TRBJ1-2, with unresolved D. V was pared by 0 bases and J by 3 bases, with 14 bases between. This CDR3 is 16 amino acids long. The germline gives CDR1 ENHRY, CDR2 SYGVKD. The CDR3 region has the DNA TGTGCCATCAGTGAGTCCACAGCATCATGGGACTATGGCTACACCTTC. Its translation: CAISESTASWDYGYTF.

The CDR3: CASSAGPGNTIYF. The CDR3 DNA is TGCGCCAGCAGCGCCGGACCGGGAAACACCATATATTTT. The chain is built from TRBV10-1 and TRBJ1-3; D is uncertain. Germline V gene data show CDR1 as WNHNN and CDR2 as SYGVQD (reference sequence). The CDR3 is 13 residues long. The V end was cut by 6 bases, the J end by 4 bases, with 10 bases between.

CDR3 residues: CASRRQGGETQYF. CDR3 DNA sequence: TGTGCCAGCAGGCGACAGGGAGGGGAGACCCAGTACTTC. The V and J genes are TRBV2 and TRBJ2-5; the D call may be TRBD1 or TRBD2 (7 bases each). The V end was cut by 6 bases, the J end by 5 bases, with 13 bases between. The V gene's germline CDR1 is SNHLY and CDR2 FYNNEI. CDR3 length: 13 residues.

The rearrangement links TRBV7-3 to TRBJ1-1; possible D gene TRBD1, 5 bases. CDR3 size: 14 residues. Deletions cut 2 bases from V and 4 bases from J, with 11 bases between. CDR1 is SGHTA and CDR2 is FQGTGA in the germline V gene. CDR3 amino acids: CASSLVGQGTEAFF. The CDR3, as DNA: TGTGCCAGCAGCTTAGTAGGTCAGGGCACTGAAGCTTTCTTT. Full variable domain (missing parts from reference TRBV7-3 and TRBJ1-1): GAGVSQTPSNKVTEKGKYVELRCDPISGHTALYWYRQSLGQGPEFLIYFQGTGAADDSGLPNDRFFAVRPEGSVSTLKIQRTERGDSAVYLCASSLVGQGTEAFFGQGTRLTVV.

The CDR3 nucleotides are TGTGCCAGCTCACCACTAGCGACGACCAGGGAGACCCAGTACTTC. Translation: CASSPLATTRETQYF. This sequence joins TRBV18 and TRBJ2-5; tentative D call: TRBD2 (5 bases). The germline V gene has CDR1 KGHSH and CDR2 LQKENI. Trimming stripped 1 base from V and 5 bases from J, with 14 bases between. CDR3 size: 15 residues.

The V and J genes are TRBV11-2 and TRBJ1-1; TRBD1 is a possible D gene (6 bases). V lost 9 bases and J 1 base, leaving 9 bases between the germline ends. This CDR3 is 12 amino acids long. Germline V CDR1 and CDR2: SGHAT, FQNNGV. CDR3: CARPRGNTEAFF. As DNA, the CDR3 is TGTGCCAGGCCCAGGGGGAACACTGAAGCTTTCTTT.